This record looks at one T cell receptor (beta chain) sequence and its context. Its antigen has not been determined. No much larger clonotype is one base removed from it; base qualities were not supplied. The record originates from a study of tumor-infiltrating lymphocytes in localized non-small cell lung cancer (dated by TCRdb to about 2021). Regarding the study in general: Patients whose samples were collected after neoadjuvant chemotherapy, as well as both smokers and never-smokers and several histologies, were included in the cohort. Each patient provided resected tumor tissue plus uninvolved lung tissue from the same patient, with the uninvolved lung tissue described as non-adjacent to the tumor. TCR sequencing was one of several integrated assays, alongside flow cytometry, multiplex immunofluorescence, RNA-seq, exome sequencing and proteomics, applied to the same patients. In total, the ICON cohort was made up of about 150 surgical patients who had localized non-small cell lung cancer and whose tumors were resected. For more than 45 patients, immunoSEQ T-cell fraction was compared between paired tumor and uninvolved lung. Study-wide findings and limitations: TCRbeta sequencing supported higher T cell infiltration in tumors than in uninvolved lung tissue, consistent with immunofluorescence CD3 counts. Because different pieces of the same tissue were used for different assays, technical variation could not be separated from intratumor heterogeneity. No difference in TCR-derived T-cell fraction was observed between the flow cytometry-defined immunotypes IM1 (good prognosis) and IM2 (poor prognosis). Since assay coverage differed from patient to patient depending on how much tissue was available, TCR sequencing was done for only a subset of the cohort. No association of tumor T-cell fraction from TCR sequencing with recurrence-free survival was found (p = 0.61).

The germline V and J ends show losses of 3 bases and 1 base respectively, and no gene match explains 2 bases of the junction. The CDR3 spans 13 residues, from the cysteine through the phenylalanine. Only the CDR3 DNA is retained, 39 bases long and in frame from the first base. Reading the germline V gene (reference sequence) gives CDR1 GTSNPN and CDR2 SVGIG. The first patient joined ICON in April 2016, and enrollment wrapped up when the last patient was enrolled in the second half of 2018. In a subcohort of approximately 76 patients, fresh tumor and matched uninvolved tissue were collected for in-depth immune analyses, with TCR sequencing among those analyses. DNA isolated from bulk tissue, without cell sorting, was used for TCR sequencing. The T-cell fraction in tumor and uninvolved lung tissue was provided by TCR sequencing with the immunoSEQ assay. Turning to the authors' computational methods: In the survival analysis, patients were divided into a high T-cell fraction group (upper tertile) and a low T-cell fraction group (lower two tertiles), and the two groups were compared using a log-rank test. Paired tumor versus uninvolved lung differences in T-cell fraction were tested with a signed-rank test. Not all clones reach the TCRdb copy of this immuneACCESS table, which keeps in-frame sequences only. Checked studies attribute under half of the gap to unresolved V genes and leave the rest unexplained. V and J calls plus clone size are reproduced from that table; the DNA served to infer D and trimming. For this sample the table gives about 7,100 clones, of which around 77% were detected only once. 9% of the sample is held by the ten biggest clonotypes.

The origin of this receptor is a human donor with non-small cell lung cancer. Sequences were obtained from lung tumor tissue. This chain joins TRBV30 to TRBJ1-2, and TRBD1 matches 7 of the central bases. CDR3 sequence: CAWSGDSNYGYTF. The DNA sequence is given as TGTGCCTGGAGCGGGGACAGTAACTATGGCTACACCTTC.